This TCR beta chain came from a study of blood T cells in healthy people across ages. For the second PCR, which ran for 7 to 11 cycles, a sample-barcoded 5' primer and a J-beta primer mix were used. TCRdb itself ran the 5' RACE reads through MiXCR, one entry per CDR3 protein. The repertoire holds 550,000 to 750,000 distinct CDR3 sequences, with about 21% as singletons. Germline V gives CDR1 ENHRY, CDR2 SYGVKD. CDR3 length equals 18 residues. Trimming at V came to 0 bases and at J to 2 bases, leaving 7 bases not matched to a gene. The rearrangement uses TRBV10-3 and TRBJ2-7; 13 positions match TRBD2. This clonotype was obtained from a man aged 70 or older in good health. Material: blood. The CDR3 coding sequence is TGTGCCATCAGTGAGTCGACACTAGCGGGAGGGCTCCCCTACGAGCAGTACTTC. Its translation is CAISESTLAGGLPYEQYF.